The T cell receptor beta chain described here comes from a study of CD8+CD57+ T cells in acquired aplastic anemia. Patients selected for sequencing had displayed CD8+CD57+ cell expansion by flow cytometry. Germline V gene lookup returns CDR1 PRHDT and CDR2 FYEKMQ (reference sequence). The CDR3 has 18 amino acids. J was trimmed by 8 bases and V by 4 bases; bases with no gene match: 16. TCR beta VDJ and CDR3 profiling used genomic DNA as template. A single record per CDR3 protein comes from TCRdb applying MiXCR to the reads. The repertoire holds about 260,000 distinct CDR3 sequences, with 82% as singletons.

This receptor was obtained from a human donor with aplastic anemia. The J gene is TRBJ2-2, the V gene TRBV13, with 10 bases fitting TRBD2. The source material was sorted CD4+, CD8+, or CD8+CD57+ T cells (not recorded which) from PBMCs. The CDR3 protein is CASSSLMSGGARSGELFF. In DNA, the CDR3 is TGTGCCAGCAGCTCACTGATGAGCGGGGGGGCTCGGTCTGGGGAGCTGTTTTTT.